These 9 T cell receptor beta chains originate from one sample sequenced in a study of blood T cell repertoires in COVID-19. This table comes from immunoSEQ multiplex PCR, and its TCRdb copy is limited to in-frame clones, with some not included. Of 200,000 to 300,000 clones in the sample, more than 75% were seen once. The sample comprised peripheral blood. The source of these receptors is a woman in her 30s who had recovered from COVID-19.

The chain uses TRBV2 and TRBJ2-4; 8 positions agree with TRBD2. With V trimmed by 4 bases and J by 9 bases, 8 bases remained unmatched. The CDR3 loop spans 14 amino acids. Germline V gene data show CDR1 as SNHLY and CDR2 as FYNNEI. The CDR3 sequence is CASSGDGGAGIQYF. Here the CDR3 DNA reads TGTGCCAGCAGTGGGGACGGGGGGGCCGGCATTCAGTACTTC.

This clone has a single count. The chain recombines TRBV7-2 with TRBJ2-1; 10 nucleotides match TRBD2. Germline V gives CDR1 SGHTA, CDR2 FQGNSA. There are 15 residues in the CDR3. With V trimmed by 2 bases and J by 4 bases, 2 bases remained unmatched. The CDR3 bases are TGTGCCAGCAGCTTACTAGCGGGGGTATACAATGAGCAGTTCTTC. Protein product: CASSLLAGVYNEQFF.

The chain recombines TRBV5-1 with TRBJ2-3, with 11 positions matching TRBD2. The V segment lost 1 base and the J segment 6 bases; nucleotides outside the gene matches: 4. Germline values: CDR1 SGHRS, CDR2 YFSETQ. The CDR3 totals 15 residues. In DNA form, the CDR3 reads TGCGCCAGCAGCTTGTTGGCTAGCGGGGGGGATACGCAGTATTTT. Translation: CASSLLASGGDTQYF.

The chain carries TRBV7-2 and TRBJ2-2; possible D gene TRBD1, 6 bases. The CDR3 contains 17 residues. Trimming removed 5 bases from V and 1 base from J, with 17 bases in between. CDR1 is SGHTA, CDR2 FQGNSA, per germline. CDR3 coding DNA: TGTGCCAGCAGCCCTCTAGGGGGTACTAGGAACACCGGGGAGCTGTTTTTT. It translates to CASSPLGGTRNTGELFF.

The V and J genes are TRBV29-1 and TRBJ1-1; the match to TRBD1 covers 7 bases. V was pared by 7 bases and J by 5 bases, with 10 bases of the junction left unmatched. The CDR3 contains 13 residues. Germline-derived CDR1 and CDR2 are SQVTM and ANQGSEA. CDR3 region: CSAPDRFDTEAFF. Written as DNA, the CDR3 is TGCAGCGCCCCGGACAGGTTCGATACTGAAGCTTTCTTT.

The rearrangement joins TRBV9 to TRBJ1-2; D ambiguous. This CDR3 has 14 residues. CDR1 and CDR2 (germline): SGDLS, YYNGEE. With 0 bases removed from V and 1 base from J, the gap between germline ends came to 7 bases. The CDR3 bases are TGTGCCAGCAGCGTAGGGCAGTATAACTATGGCTACACCTTC. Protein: CASSVGQYNYGYTF.

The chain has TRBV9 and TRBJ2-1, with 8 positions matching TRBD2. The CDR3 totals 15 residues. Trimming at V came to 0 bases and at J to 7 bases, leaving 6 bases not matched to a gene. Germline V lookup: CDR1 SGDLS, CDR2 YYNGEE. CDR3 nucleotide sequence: TGTGCCAGCAGCGTAGCGGGGGGGCCCCTGAATGAGCAGTTCTTC. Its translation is CASSVAGGPLNEQFF.

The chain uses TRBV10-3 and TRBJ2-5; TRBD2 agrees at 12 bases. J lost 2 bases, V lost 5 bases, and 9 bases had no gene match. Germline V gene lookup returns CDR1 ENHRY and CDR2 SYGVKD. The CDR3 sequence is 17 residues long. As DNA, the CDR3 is TGTGCCATCAGTCAGTGGGGACTAGCGGGCTCTCAAGAGACCCAGTACTTC. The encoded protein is CAISQWGLAGSQETQYF.

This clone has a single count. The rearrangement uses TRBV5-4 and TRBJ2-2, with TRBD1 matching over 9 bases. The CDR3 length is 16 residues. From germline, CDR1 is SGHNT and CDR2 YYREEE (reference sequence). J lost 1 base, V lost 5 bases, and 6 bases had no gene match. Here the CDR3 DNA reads TGTGCCAGCAGGGTAGGGACAGGGAGGAACACCGGGGAGCTGTTTTTT. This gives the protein CASRVGTGRNTGELFF.